The 17 T cell receptor delta chains listed next were all sequenced from one sample in a study of delta chain sequences of gamma delta T cells. TCRdb re-processed the 5' RACE reads using CATT. The top ten hold about 60% of the sample, which has hundreds of delta-chain clones, about a fifth seen once. Material for sequencing was either unsorted cells or a sorted T cell fraction (not recorded which). These receptors all come from a human donor in good health.

This clone is judged medium-sized. Other DNA sequences in the same sample also yield this CDR3. The chain employs TRDV1 and TRDJ1; TRDD3 is a possible D gene (7 bases). The CDR3 is 19 amino acids. V was pared by 3 bases and J by 1 base, with 24 bases between. Per germline, CDR1 TSWWSYY and CDR2 QGS. The CDR3 nucleotides are TGTGCTCTTGGGGAGGTTCCTAACCTCTGGGGGTTCCCCACCGATAAACTCATCTTT. Translating it yields CALGEVPNLWGFPTDKLIF.

As for this clone: A far larger clone is off by one base, so a read error is likely. The same CDR3 is also encoded by other DNA sequences in this sample. V usage is TRDV1 and J usage is TRDJ3; TRDD3 matches 11 bases. This CDR3 contains 24 residues. Looked up from germline, CDR1 is TSWWSYY and CDR2 is QGS. In DNA form, the CDR3 reads TGTGCTCTCGGGGGGCCTCGTCTTCCGCTACTGGGGGATAGGGCAACCTGGGACACCCGACAGATGTTTTTC. It translates to CALGGPRLPLLGDRATWDTRQMFF.

This clone is labeled medium-sized. Distinct nucleotide sequences in the sample also encode this CDR3. The genes are TRDV2 and TRDJ1; the D is unclear. The germline gives CDR1 GEAIGNYY, CDR2 EKD. CDR3 length: 19 residues. The germline V and J ends were trimmed by 0 bases and 0 bases, with 22 bases remaining between them. CDR3 sequence (DNA): TGTGCCTGTGACACCCTCCGGGCCCGCGAGATTGTACACACCGATAAACTCATCTTT. Its protein product is CACDTLRAREIVHTDKLIF.

This clone was observed a handful of times. A far larger clone is off by one base, so a read error is likely. Other DNA sequences in the sample encode the same CDR3. The chain has TRDV2 and TRDJ1; the D is unclear. Germline V gene lookup returns CDR1 GEAIGNYY and CDR2 EKD. The CDR3 runs 15 residues. The CDR3 reads CACDTVLLNTDKLIF. CDR3 bases: TGTGCCTGTGACACCGTGCTTCTCAACACCGATAAACTTATCTTT.

This clone was recorded a few times. The V call is TRDV2, the J call TRDJ1; the D gene is possibly TRDD3 (6 bases). CDR3 length: 22 residues. Germline values: CDR1 GEAIGNYY, CDR2 EKD. V dropped 1 base and J dropped 0 bases, with 32 bases sitting between them. CDR3 DNA sequence: TGTGCCTGTGACACGATACTGGGTGATACGGCGGATTTCTCCCGGTACACCGATAAACTCATCTTT. Encoded protein: CACDTILGDTADFSRYTDKLIF.

This clone was counted between two and nine times. Given a far larger clone just one base away, this is likely a sequencing read error. This chain links TRDV2 with TRDJ1, with D possibly TRDD3 on 6 matching bases. Germline V gives CDR1 GEAIGNYY, CDR2 EKD. V was cut by 3 bases and J by 7 bases, with 23 bases left in between. CDR3 length: 16 amino acids. The CDR3 nucleotides read TGTGCCTGTGACGGAGTTGCTGGGGAAGGTGCCGTTAAACTCATCTTT. The encoded protein is CACDGVAGEGAVKLIF.

This clone was recorded a few times. With only one base between it and a far larger clone, this is likely a read error. The rearrangement links TRDV1 to TRDJ1, with 7 positions matching TRDD3. V was clipped by 1 base and J by 0 bases; unmatched bases: 26. Germline assignment: CDR1 TSWWSYY and CDR2 QGS. The CDR3 length is 23 residues. CDR3 sequence: CALGEQVLTEYWWIRDDTDKLIF. The CDR3 coding sequence is TGTGCTCTTGGGGAACAGGTTCTCACTGAGTACTGGTGGATACGCGACGACACCGATAAACTCATCTTT.

Sample share makes this clone medium-sized. The rearrangement joins TRDV2 to TRDJ1, with 11 bases aligning to TRDD3. The CDR3 length is 16 residues. Germline-derived CDR1 and CDR2 are GEAIGNYY and EKD. The V gene end was trimmed by 2 bases and the J gene end by 7 bases; junction bases not matched to a gene: 11. The CDR3 sequence is CACDKLGDRTDAKLIF. CDR3 DNA sequence: TGTGCCTGTGACAAACTGGGGGATAGGACCGATGCTAAACTCATCTTT.

This clone was counted only a few times. For this DNA, TCRdb reports the protein of a much larger clone, which diverges at residue 4, most likely from a read error; the protein presented here is translated directly from the DNA. The chain employs TRDV2 and TRDJ3; D possibly corresponds to TRDD3 (6 bases). CDR3 length equals 20 residues. Germline CDR1 GEAIGNYY, CDR2 EKD. The CDR3 reads CACYTVNPGDLSWDTRQMFF. DNA of the CDR3: TGTGCCTGTTACACCGTTAACCCTGGGGACCTTTCCTGGGACACCCGACAGATGTTTTTC.

This clone appeared a few times. The chain couples TRDV2 to TRDJ1; 12 bases line up with TRDD3. Germline V lookup: CDR1 GEAIGNYY, CDR2 EKD. This CDR3 is built from 17 residues. The V segment lost 1 base and the J segment 1 base; nucleotides outside the gene matches: 6. The CDR3 sequence: CACDTLGDTGTTDKLIF. In nucleotides, the CDR3 is TGTGCCTGTGACACGCTGGGGGATACGGGGACCACCGATAAACTCATCTTT.

In the case of this clone: The translation of this DNA and the TCRdb protein of a much larger clone differ at residue 3, probably owing to a read error; the protein shown here is translated from the DNA. The chain carries TRDV2 and TRDJ1; 8 bases agree with TRDD3. Germline CDR1 is GEAIGNYY and CDR2 is EKD. The CDR3 is 16 amino acids. The CDR3 protein is CAGDDWGSRRADKLIF. The CDR3 region has the DNA TGTGCCGGTGACGACTGGGGGTCTAGGAGAGCCGATAAACTCATCTTT.

Points on this clone: The TCRdb protein, from a much larger clone, departs from this DNA's translation at residue 17, likely by read error; the protein shown derives from the DNA. V gene TRDV2 combines with J gene TRDJ2; the D gene is possibly TRDD3 (5 bases). The CDR3 is 18 residues long. V shed 2 bases and J shed 12 bases, with 30 bases lying between them. Germline CDR1 GEAIGNYY, CDR2 EKD. The CDR3 region is CACDRVSEGRSYTDKLFF. CDR3 DNA sequence: TGTGCCTGTGACAGGGTATCCGAGGGGAGATCGTACACCGATAAACTCTTCTTT.

By its share, this clone is medium-sized. The chain combines TRDV2 with TRDJ1; 9 bases align to TRDD3. This CDR3 comprises 19 residues. Germline CDR1 reads GEAIGNYY; CDR2 reads EKD. Germline trimming cut 0 bases from V and 0 bases from J; bases unmatched to any gene: 13. The CDR3 sequence: CACDTVSGGSGVDTDKLIF. In DNA form, the CDR3 reads TGTGCCTGTGACACCGTCTCTGGGGGATCTGGAGTGGACACCGATAAACTCATCTTT.

This chain uses TRDV2 with TRDJ1; D might be TRDD3 (5 bases). The V gene lost 3 bases and the J gene lost 0 bases, with 25 bases spanning the gap. The CDR3 has 19 residues. Germline loops: CDR1 GEAIGNYY, CDR2 EKD. The chain's CDR3 is CACDPAEGHRSWDTDKLIF. The CDR3 DNA sequence: TGTGCCTGTGACCCGGCCGAGGGTCATCGCTCCTGGGACACCGATAAACTCATCTTT.

The J gene is TRDJ1, the V gene TRDV2; TRDD3 matches at 9 bases. Germline CDR1 and CDR2: GEAIGNYY and EKD. The length of the CDR3 is 16 residues. V lost 3 bases, J lost 2 bases, and 9 bases stayed unmatched. The CDR3 sequence is CACDPLGDFRTDKLIF. CDR3 bases: TGTGCCTGTGACCCTCTGGGGGATTTTCGGACCGATAAACTCATCTTT.

This clone is deemed large (0.1 to 1%). The same CDR3 can be traced to other DNA sequences in this sample. The chain has TRDV2 and TRDJ1; 11 nucleotides agree with TRDD3. Unmatched junction bases numbered 11, after V lost 0 bases and J lost 0 bases. Germline values: CDR1 GEAIGNYY, CDR2 EKD. The CDR3 sequence is 19 residues long. For the CDR3, the DNA is TGTGCCTGTGACACCGTAGGAATGGGGGATACGAGGTACACCGATAAACTCATCTTT. Amino acids: CACDTVGMGDTRYTDKLIF.

On this clone itself: A far larger clone is one base from this, pointing to a likely read error. This chain joins TRDV2 and TRDJ1, with TRDD3 matching over 8 bases. CDR3 length equals 16 residues. Per the germline V gene, CDR1 is GEAIGNYY and CDR2 is EKD. The CDR3 nucleotides read TGTGCCTGTGACGACTGGGGGTCTAGGAGAGCCGATAATCTCATCTTT. Translation: CACDDWGSRRADNLIF.